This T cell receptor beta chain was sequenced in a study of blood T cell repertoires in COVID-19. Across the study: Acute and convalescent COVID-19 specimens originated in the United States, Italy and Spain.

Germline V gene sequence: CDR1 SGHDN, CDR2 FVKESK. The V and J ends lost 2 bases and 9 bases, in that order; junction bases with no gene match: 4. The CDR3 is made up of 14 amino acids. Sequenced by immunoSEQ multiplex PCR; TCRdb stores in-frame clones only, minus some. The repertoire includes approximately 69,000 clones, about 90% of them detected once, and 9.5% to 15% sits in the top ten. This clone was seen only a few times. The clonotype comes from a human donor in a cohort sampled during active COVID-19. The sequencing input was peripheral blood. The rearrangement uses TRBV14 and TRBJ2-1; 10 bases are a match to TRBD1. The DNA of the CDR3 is TGTGCCAGCAGCCAATGGACAGGGGGTGGTGAGCAGTTCTTC. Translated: CASSQWTGGGEQFF.